A single sample is the source of the 5 T cell receptor beta chains below, sequenced in a study of PD-1 blockade in classical Hodgkin lymphoma (TCRdb year 2020). This sample's time point label indicates: cycle 2 day 1 (C2D1) of nivolumab. Every trial patient had relapsed after autologous stem cell transplantation, and cohorts A, B and C differed in prior brentuximab vedotin exposure. The library was obtained by the immunoSEQ multiplex PCR assay. The table was pulled from immuneACCESS by TCRdb, which kept in-frame rearrangements only. Such tables lose some clones; where checked, under half of the loss comes from unresolved V genes, and the rest has no known cause. In all, the sample holds about 24,000 clones, and 65% to 80% of those were seen once. The ten largest make up roughly 8% of the sample. The starting material was peripheral blood mononuclear cells (PBMCs), obtained before the second cycle of nivolumab. These receptor sequences come from a human donor with classical Hodgkin lymphoma.

A single count supports this clone. An end of the junction does not agree with germline; a read error may underlie this. V usage is TRBV7-7 and J usage is TRBJ2-3, with D perhaps matching TRBD1 or TRBD2 (6 bases each). Germline assignment: CDR1 SSHAT and CDR2 FNYEAQ (reference sequence). This CDR3 region has 14 residues. CDR3 in amino acids: CASSLLGGTDTQYF. The CDR3 region has the DNA TGTGCTAGCAGCCTCCTAGGGGGGACAGATACGCAGTATTTT.

This chain uses TRBV28 with TRBJ2-3, with D possibly TRBD1 on 6 matching bases. The CDR3 is 18 residues long. CDR1 and CDR2 (germline): MDHEN, SYDVKM. V was shortened by 6 bases and J by 0 bases, with 22 bases between the two germline ends. The CDR3 coding sequence is TGTGCCAGCAGCCGTCCCCGAGGACAGCTAAGTAGCACAGATACGCAGTATTTT. Its translation is CASSRPRGQLSSTDTQYF.

The chain employs TRBV7-9 and TRBJ1-3; the D is unclear. The CDR3 is 13 amino acids. With 1 base removed from V and 9 bases from J, the gap between germline ends came to 10 bases. Germline lookup yields CDR1 SEHNR and CDR2 FQNEAQ (reference sequence). This chain's CDR3 is CASSLGSGITIYF. In DNA form, the CDR3 reads TGTGCCAGCAGCTTAGGGAGTGGTATCACCATATATTTT. Looking up the rest from reference TRBV7-9 and TRBJ1-3 gives the full variable domain: DTGVSQNPRHKITKRGQNVTFRCDPISEHNRLYWYRQTLGQGPEFLTYFQNEAQLEKSRLLSDRFSAERPKGSFSTLEIQRTEQGDSAMYLCASSLGSGITIYFGEGSWLTVV.

This chain links TRBV6-1 with TRBJ2-1, with 11 positions matching TRBD2. The CDR3 extends over 14 amino acids. Trimming cost V 10 bases and J 8 bases; bases outside gene matches: 10. Germline CDR1 MNHNS, CDR2 SASEGT. The CDR3 region has the DNA TGTGCCAATCGTAGCGGGAGGGAGATCGATGAGCAGTTCTTC. Protein product: CANRSGREIDEQFF.

J is TRBJ1-1 and V is TRBV18, with 8 bases that match TRBD1. The V gene end was trimmed by 4 bases and the J gene end by 4 bases; junction bases not matched to a gene: 5. CDR3 size: 14 residues. CDR1 and CDR2 from the germline V gene are KGHSH and LQKENI. The CDR3 protein is CASSLLTGGTEAFF. The CDR3 DNA is TGTGCCAGCTCACTACTAACAGGGGGCACTGAAGCTTTCTTT.